This T cell receptor beta chain was identified during a study of CD4 T cells in relation to SARS-CoV-2 and coronaviruses. In the study overall: ViraFEST: roughly ten-day antigen culture of PBMCs, then TCR beta CDR3 sequencing. Controls used an HIV-1 Nef peptide pool or no peptide.

A word on this clone: The antigen remains unidentified.

Using immunoSEQ multiplex PCR, the repertoire was profiled, and TCRdb retains in-frame clones only, with some absent. The sample yields 24,000 or so clones, about 80% seen once. Before the COVID-19 pandemic, during about 2011-2019, CD4+ T cells were taken from unexposed donors. CD4+ T cells were isolated from the cells after about 11 days of culture. On days 3 and 7, cultures got half fresh IL-2 medium. The receptor was derived from a human donor in good health. The specimen sequenced was CD4+ T cells from PBMCs, cultured in vitro.

The chain's CDR3 is CASSQGLEATSIQYF. The CDR3 coding sequence is TGTGCCAGCAGCCAAGGACTTGAGGCTACGTCCATTCAGTACTTC. J is TRBJ2-4 and V is TRBV4-2; D is unresolved. Between the trimmed V and J ends, which lost 1 base and 9 bases, there was a span of 16 bases. There are 15 residues in the CDR3. In germline, CDR1 is LGHNA, CDR2 YNFKEQ.